These 21 T cell receptor beta chains were sequenced from one sample in a study of Graves' ophthalmopathy and Graves' hyperthyroidism. From RNA, the CDR3 regions of TCR beta chains were amplified and sequenced. The library came from an HTBI-primed first-round RT-PCR and a second-round multiplex PCR. MiXCR, run by TCRdb on the multiplex PCR reads, gives a single entry per CDR3 protein. The sample has 600,000 to 650,000 distinct CDR3 sequences, over 20% seen once. Input material: peripheral blood. The source of these receptors is a young woman with stable Graves' hyperthyroidism. Some clones in this sample may be carry-over from other donors' samples.

This clonotype has a count of ten or more. The chain has TRBV7-8 and TRBJ1-3; 9 bases are shared with TRBD1. The CDR3 runs to 15 residues. V was pared by 4 bases and J by 7 bases, with 8 bases of the junction left unmatched. From germline, CDR1 is SGHVS and CDR2 FQNEAQ. The chain's CDR3 is CASSSHRGQGNTIYF. As DNA, the CDR3 is TGTGCCAGCAGCTCCCACAGGGGGCAGGGGAACACCATATATTTT.

In its sample, this clonotype was seen many times. The chain recombines TRBV12-3 or TRBV12-4 with TRBJ1-2; tentative D call: TRBD1 (5 bases). CDR3 length: 16 amino acids. The ends were cut back, 3 bases at V and 6 bases at J, with 20 bases in the middle. CDR3 in amino acids: CASSFRRAGRLDGYTF. The DNA for the CDR3 is TGTGCCAGCAGTTTTAGGCGCGCGGGACGACTAGATGGCTACACCTTC.

At least ten counts were recorded for this clonotype. The chain couples TRBV3-1 to TRBJ2-5; TRBD2 matches 11 bases. Germline lookup yields CDR1 LGHDT and CDR2 YNNKEL (reference sequence). CDR3 length: 15 residues. V was pared by 5 bases and J by 4 bases, with 6 bases of the junction left unmatched. This CDR3 is CASSSLAGGGETQYF. Written as DNA, the CDR3 is TGTGCCAGCAGCTCCCTAGCGGGAGGTGGAGAGACCCAGTACTTC.

This chain links TRBV20-1 with TRBJ2-2; D gene ambiguous. The CDR3 covers 16 residues. Trimming removed 0 bases from V and 0 bases from J, with 11 bases in between. CDR1 is DFQATT and CDR2 is SNEGSKA in the germline V gene (reference sequence). The CDR3 sequence: CSARDSGTSNTGELFF. CDR3 coding DNA: TGCAGTGCTAGAGATTCGGGTACCTCGAACACCGGGGAGCTGTTTTTT.

This clonotype has just a few counts. This sequence joins TRBV25-1 and TRBJ2-7; D is undetermined. This CDR3 is built from 13 residues. Germline CDR1 MGHDK, CDR2 SYGVNS. V was trimmed by 4 bases and J by 1 base, leaving 8 bases between them. The CDR3 here is CASSGSASYEQYF. CDR3 nucleotides: TGTGCCAGCAGTGGCTCCGCTTCCTACGAGCAGTACTTC.

About this clonotype itself: A single base separates this from a much larger clone, so it may be a read error. The chain is built from TRBV19 and TRBJ1-5, with no clear D. The CDR3 contains 16 residues. Germline loops: CDR1 LNHDA, CDR2 SQIVND (reference sequence). CDR3 amino acids: CASSRDSPYSNQPKHF. The CDR3 nucleotides are TGTGCCAGTAGTCGTGATTCGCCCTATAGCAATCAGCCCAAGCATTTT.

There are many counts of this clonotype. The V and J genes are TRBV10-1 and TRBJ2-7; D ambiguous. The V end was cut by 6 bases, the J end by 1 base, with 19 bases between. Germline loops: CDR1 WNHNN, CDR2 SYGVQD (reference sequence). The CDR3 loop spans 16 amino acids. For the CDR3, the DNA is TGCGCCAGCAGGACAACGCGGCAGACACCTTCCTACGAGCAGTACTTC. This encodes CASRTTRQTPSYEQYF.

The chain combines TRBV30 with TRBJ1-1; 7 positions agree with TRBD1. Losses at the gene ends were 1 base for V and 5 bases for J; bases not matched to a gene: 10. The CDR3 has 15 residues. CDR1 GTSNPN and CDR2 SVGIG come from the germline V gene (reference sequence). In DNA form, the CDR3 reads TGTGCCTGGAGTGACCACCGACAGGGTTTAACTGAAGCTTTCTTT. Amino acid sequence: CAWSDHRQGLTEAFF.

This clonotype was counted only a few times. The chain uses TRBV7-9 and TRBJ2-7; no firm D call. CDR1 and CDR2 from the germline V gene are SEHNR and FQNEAQ (reference sequence). The CDR3 consists of 11 residues. Trimming took 5 bases from V and 5 from J, leaving 7 bases between them. In nucleotides, the CDR3 is TGTGCCAGCAGCATCGTCGACGAGCAGTACTTC. Protein: CASSIVDEQYF.

Points on this clonotype: Just one base apart from a much larger clone, this may be a read error. This chain uses TRBV2 with TRBJ2-7, with D possibly matching TRBD2 (6 bases). Germline V CDR1 and CDR2: SNHLY, FYNNEI. This CDR3 has 14 residues. CDR3 region: CAISEGQGGYEQYF. Here the CDR3 DNA reads TGTGCCATCAGTGAAGGGCAGGGAGGCTACGAGCAGTACTTC.

This clonotype was counted a few times. The rearrangement joins TRBV5-8 to TRBJ1-1; D not resolved. Per germline, CDR1 SGHTS and CDR2 YDEGEE. Trimming pared 0 bases from V and 9 bases from J, leaving 6 bases between. The CDR3 totals 11 residues. This CDR3 is CASSLAVQAFF. In nucleotides, the CDR3 is TGTGCCAGCAGCTTGGCCGTTCAAGCTTTCTTT.

At least ten counts were recorded for this clonotype. CDR3 nucleotides: TGTGCCAGCAGTTATCCACAGGGGAGGTTCAATCAGCCCCAGCATTTT. Its translation is CASSYPQGRFNQPQHF. This chain connects TRBV28 to TRBJ1-5, with 7 bases aligning to TRBD1. The junction had 9 bases not matched to a gene; V was cut back by 4 bases and J by 3 bases. The germline CDR1 and CDR2 sequences are MDHEN and SYDVKM. This CDR3 contains 16 residues. The full variable domain, in which reference TRBV28 and TRBJ1-5 provide the parts outside the CDR3, is DVKVTQSSRYLVKRTGEKVFLECVQDMDHENMFWYRQDPGLGLRLIYFSYDVKMKEKGDIPEGYSVSREKKERFSLILESASTNQTSMYLCASSYPQGRFNQPQHFGDGTRLSIL.

This clonotype was seen just once. The J gene is TRBJ2-7, the V gene TRBV12-3 or TRBV12-4; D is unclear. The V end lost 0 bases, the J end lost 1 base, and 7 bases lay between the germline ends. This CDR3 comprises 14 residues. The CDR3 coding sequence is TGTGCCAGCAGTTTAGCGCACAGATCCTACGAGCAGTACTTC. As protein: CASSLAHRSYEQYF.

The V call is TRBV20-1, the J call TRBJ2-5; no firm D call. Trimming took off 6 bases at V and 0 bases at J, with 5 bases between the two ends. In germline, CDR1 is DFQATT, CDR2 SNEGSKA (reference sequence). The CDR3 contains 11 residues. The CDR3 DNA is TGCAGTGCATCCTACCAAGAGACCCAGTACTTC. This sequence encodes CSASYQETQYF.

Points on this clonotype: A much larger clone sits a single nucleotide away, making a read error possible. The chain has TRBV19 and TRBJ1-1; unclear D gene. CDR1 and CDR2 from the germline V gene are LNHDA and SQIVND (reference sequence). Deletions cut 1 base from V and 1 base from J, with 7 bases between. This CDR3 comprises 14 residues. The CDR3 DNA reads TGTGCCAGTAGTATAGGTTGGGAGAACACTGAAGCTTTCTTT. Translating gives CASSIGWENTEAFF.

This clonotype was recorded at least ten times. The rearrangement uses TRBV12-3 or TRBV12-4 and TRBJ2-5; the D gene could be TRBD1 or TRBD2 (5 bases each). The V gene lost 6 bases and the J gene lost 3 bases, with 11 bases spanning the gap. The CDR3 has 13 residues. The chain's CDR3 is CASRRGVEETQYF. The DNA for the CDR3 is TGTGCCAGCAGAAGAGGGGTTGAAGAGACCCAGTACTTC.

In its sample, this clonotype was seen many times. V usage is TRBV6-5 and J usage is TRBJ1-3; 7 bases are a match to TRBD1. This CDR3 has 16 amino acids. Unmatched junction bases numbered 11, after V lost 6 bases and J lost 3 bases. Germline V lookup: CDR1 MNHEY, CDR2 SVGAGI. In DNA, the CDR3 is TGTGCCAGCAGCCCCCTCGACAGGGTGGGTGGAAACACCATATATTTT. Translating it yields CASSPLDRVGGNTIYF.

This clonotype showed up many times. The genes are TRBV18 and TRBJ1-2; a possible D gene is TRBD1 (5 bases). The CDR3 covers 14 residues. Trimming stripped 2 bases from V and 4 bases from J, with 11 bases between. Germline CDR1 reads KGHSH; CDR2 reads LQKENI. The CDR3 coding sequence is TGTGCCAGCTCACCAGGGACGGGAGCCTATGGCTACACCTTC. It encodes CASSPGTGAYGYTF.

This clonotype showed up many times. The V and J genes are TRBV28 and TRBJ2-7, with 9 bases identical to TRBD1. In germline, CDR1 is MDHEN, CDR2 SYDVKM. The CDR3 has 15 residues. V dropped 6 bases and J dropped 4; count of bases not matched to a gene: 10. CDR3 nucleotides: TGTGCCAGCAGGTTCCGGGACAGGGTGTTGTACGAGCAGTACTTC. Residues: CASRFRDRVLYEQYF.

This clonotype was seen a few times. The rearrangement links TRBV27 to TRBJ1-6; D is perhaps TRBD1 (6 bases). The CDR3 contains 16 residues. V gave up 4 bases and J gave up 2 bases, with 12 bases separating them. CDR1 and CDR2 (germline): MNHEY, SMNVEV (reference sequence). CDR3 DNA: TGTGCCAGCAGTTCCGCCAGGACAGCCTATAATTCACCCCTCCACTTT. Protein sequence: CASSSARTAYNSPLHF.

A remark on this clonotype: Germline and junction disagree at one end, which may indicate a read error. This chain links TRBV6-1 with TRBJ1-1; the D is unclear. Germline V gives CDR1 MNHNS, CDR2 SASEGT. This CDR3 is built from 15 residues. CDR3 sequence reads: CASQSTGVGNTDAFF. The CDR3 coding sequence is TGTGCCAGCCAAAGCACCGGGGTCGGAAACACTGATGCTTTCTTT.